This T cell receptor (beta chain) was identified in a study of blood T cell repertoires in COVID-19. Looking at the study overall: Sample material is recorded as cDNA or gDNA derived from T cells, B-cell-depleted T cells, or PBMCs.

Repertoires were generated with immunoSEQ multiplex PCR, while TCRdb's copy carries only in-frame clones and drops some. The sample carries roughly 250,000 clones, 87% recorded once. Ages ranged from about 18 to 89 years, with residence in about two dozen US areas. Clinical history reported by participants formed the basis on which cohorts were assigned. The sequence came from a woman aged 25 to 39 with acute COVID-19. The sequenced sample consisted of PBMCs or T cells enriched from blood (not recorded which).

CDR3 residues: CASSPGLAMNEQFF. The CDR3 DNA reads TGTGCCAGCAGCCCCGGACTAGCGATGAATGAGCAGTTCTTC. The chain couples TRBV7-2 to TRBJ2-1; 9 positions match TRBD2. V shed 5 bases and J 7 bases; nucleotides not matched to a gene: 6. From germline, CDR1 is SGHTA and CDR2 FQGNSA. The CDR3 consists of 14 residues.